This entry describes one TCR beta chain. The data originate from a study of sequential checkpoint blockade in melanoma. Study background: After nivolumab or ipilimumab alone, about 20 patients had week-13 rebiopsies.

Between the trimmed V and J ends, which lost 4 bases and 4 bases, there was a span of 14 bases. Germline V gives CDR1 MGHRA, CDR2 YSYEKL. CDR3 length: 14 residues. Specified treatment: randomized to nivolumab then ipilimumab (arm A) or the reverse (arm B). Sequenced by immunoSEQ multiplex PCR; TCRdb stores in-frame clones only, minus some. The sample shows 10,000 to 15,000 clones, approximately 27% of them seen only once. The receptor comes from a human donor with melanoma. The chain uses TRBV4-1 and TRBJ2-7, with TRBD1 as a possible D gene (5 bases). Sample: tumor tissue (inferred from file names), taken from a patient given nivolumab and ipilimumab in sequence. The CDR3 sequence: CASSPFVRAYEQYF. In DNA, the CDR3 is TGCGCCAGCAGCCCCTTTGTCAGGGCTTACGAGCAGTACTTC.